One sample yielded the 21 T cell receptor beta chains listed below, sequenced in a study of radiotherapy plus CTLA-4 blockade in lung cancer. Measured with immunoSEQ multiplex PCR; TCRdb has only the in-frame clones, and not every one. The sample lists about 49,000 clones; 73% were seen once. Sequenced material: peripheral blood, taken from a patient treated with radiotherapy plus ipilimumab. The receptors come from a human donor with non-small cell lung cancer who had a complete response to radiotherapy plus ipilimumab.

The V and J genes are TRBV2 and TRBJ1-2; maybe TRBD1 (6 bases). The V end lost 7 bases, the J end lost 11 bases, and 23 bases lay between the germline ends. Per germline, CDR1 SNHLY and CDR2 FYNNEI. The CDR3 runs to 14 residues. The CDR3 nucleotides read TGTGCCAGCAACAAGGGGGGGCCGCCGGCTATATACACCTTC. It encodes CASNKGGPPAIYTF.

This clone was seen a handful of times. The chain links TRBV7-9 to TRBJ1-4, with 9 positions matching TRBD1. The CDR3 runs to 14 residues. Trimming at V came to 3 bases and at J to 8 bases, leaving 4 bases not matched to a gene. Germline lookup yields CDR1 SEHNR and CDR2 FQNEAQ (reference sequence). The CDR3 sequence is CASSLDRGREKLFF. CDR3 sequence (DNA): TGTGCCAGCAGCTTGGACAGGGGCCGGGAAAAACTGTTTTTT.

This clone was seen more than once but under ten times. This sequence joins TRBV4-1 and TRBJ2-1; 7 bases fit TRBD1. Germline lookup yields CDR1 MGHRA and CDR2 YSYEKL. V lost 1 base, J lost 8 bases, and 5 bases stayed unmatched. There are 14 residues in the CDR3. The chain's CDR3 is CASSQVGGTYEQFF. The CDR3 bases are TGCGCCAGCAGCCAAGTAGGGGGCACCTATGAGCAGTTCTTC.

The chain uses TRBV29-1 and TRBJ1-2; D gene unclear. Per germline, CDR1 SQVTM and CDR2 ANQGSEA. V was clipped by 3 bases and J by 0 bases, with 5 bases between them. This CDR3 has 12 residues. CDR3 loop: CSVESSNYGYTF. The CDR3 DNA reads TGCAGCGTTGAGTCTTCTAACTATGGCTACACCTTC.

The table lists this clone with a few counts. The V and J genes are TRBV10-2 and TRBJ2-1; weak D call: TRBD2 (7 bases). The length of the CDR3 is 16 residues. The V gene's germline CDR1 is WSHSY and CDR2 SAAADI. Deletions cut 7 bases from V and 8 bases from J, with 24 bases between. The CDR3 spells CASTEPGGRGYHEQFF. CDR3 coding DNA: TGCGCCAGCACCGAGCCGGGAGGCAGGGGATACCATGAGCAGTTCTTC.

This clone was seen just once. The chain carries TRBV5-5 and TRBJ2-1, with D possibly matching TRBD2 (6 bases). Trimming left V 5 bases short and J 5 bases short, with 17 bases between. Germline V gene data show CDR1 as SGHKS and CDR2 as YYEKEE (reference sequence). CDR3 length equals 15 residues. The CDR3 is CASRRIGGIHNEQFF. The CDR3 bases are TGTGCCAGCAGACGTATCGGCGGGATTCACAATGAGCAGTTCTTC.

The chain employs TRBV2 and TRBJ1-2; 9 bases fit TRBD1. The germline V gene encodes CDR1 SNHLY and CDR2 FYNNEI. CDR3 length: 16 amino acids. The J segment lost 5 bases and the V segment lost 1 base, leaving 8 bases of the junction unmatched. This chain's CDR3 is CASSEGSTGTGYGYTF. In DNA form, the CDR3 reads TGTGCCAGCAGTGAAGGATCCACCGGGACAGGGTATGGCTACACCTTC.

V usage is TRBV19 and J usage is TRBJ2-1; TRBD1 aligns across 7 bases. CDR1 LNHDA and CDR2 SQIVND come from the germline V gene (reference sequence). The CDR3 extends over 15 amino acids. V lost 1 base and J lost 1; bases outside the gene matches: 1. The CDR3 nucleotides are TGTGCCAGTAGTATAGGGACAGGATCCTACAATGAGCAGTTCTTC. Its protein is CASSIGTGSYNEQFF.

In this sample, this clone turned up once. The gene calls are TRBV30 and TRBJ1-2; TRBD1 might be the D (5 bases). Per germline, CDR1 GTSNPN and CDR2 SVGIG (reference sequence). The CDR3 contains 13 residues. V lost 3 bases and J lost 6, with 14 bases in between. CDR3 loop: CAWSHRGGDGYTF. The CDR3 coding sequence is TGTGCCTGGAGCCACCGGGGGGGGGATGGCTACACCTTC.

CDR3 protein: CASSLRPGVGLGEKLFF. In DNA, the CDR3 is TGTGCCAGCAGCTTAAGGCCGGGAGTCGGGCTGGGGGAAAAACTGTTTTTT. The chain links TRBV7-9 to TRBJ1-4; D is ambiguous. V was trimmed by 2 bases and J by 8 bases, leaving 21 bases between them. CDR3 length: 17 amino acids. CDR1 and CDR2 from the germline V gene are SEHNR and FQNEAQ (reference sequence). Complete variable domain (other parts from reference TRBV7-9 and TRBJ1-4): DTGVSQNPRHKITKRGQNVTFRCDPISEHNRLYWYRQTLGQGPEFLTYFQNEAQLEKSRLLSDRFSAERPKGSFSTLEIQRTEQGDSAMYLCASSLRPGVGLGEKLFFGSGTQLSVL.

The chain links TRBV5-4 to TRBJ1-2; D gene unclear. The CDR3 runs to 12 residues. Deletions cut 4 bases from V and 2 bases from J, with 6 bases between. Germline loops: CDR1 SGHNT, CDR2 YYREEE (reference sequence). CDR3 sequence: CASSGRNYGYTF. The DNA for the CDR3 is TGTGCCAGCAGCGGGAGAAACTATGGCTACACCTTC.

This sequence joins TRBV4-3 and TRBJ1-1; D is unclear. The CDR3 covers 16 residues. CDR1 is LGHNA and CDR2 is YSLEER in the germline V gene. The V end was cut by 0 bases, the J end by 1 base, with 12 bases between. The CDR3 sequence: CASSQDPGGKNTEAFF. Here the CDR3 DNA reads TGCGCCAGCAGCCAAGACCCCGGCGGGAAGAACACTGAAGCTTTCTTT.

The chain recombines TRBV15 with TRBJ1-5; TRBD1 might be the D (5 bases). Germline V gene data show CDR1 as LNHNV and CDR2 as YYDKDF (reference sequence). The length of the CDR3 is 16 residues. Trimming shortened V by 0 bases and J by 7 bases, and 16 bases separated the two germline ends. The CDR3 DNA reads TGTGCCACCAGCAGAGATCATGTAGGGGTGGGCCAGCCCCAGCATTTT. Its protein is CATSRDHVGVGQPQHF.

A few counts support this clone. V usage is TRBV7-9 and J usage is TRBJ2-7; a weak D match, TRBD1 (6 bases). V shed 5 bases and J shed 3 bases, with 14 bases lying between them. Per germline, CDR1 SEHNR and CDR2 FQNEAQ (reference sequence). This CDR3 contains 14 residues. The CDR3 DNA sequence: TGTGCCAGCAGCCCTACCGGACAGCACTACGAGCAGTACTTC. It codes for CASSPTGQHYEQYF. Based on the CDR3 plus reference TRBV7-9 and TRBJ2-7, the full variable domain is DTGVSQNPRHKITKRGQNVTFRCDPISEHNRLYWYRQTLGQGPEFLTYFQNEAQLEKSRLLSDRFSAERPKGSFSTLEIQRTEQGDSAMYLCASSPTGQHYEQYFGPGTRLTVT.

The gene calls are TRBV5-1 and TRBJ2-3, with 7 bases fitting TRBD2. This CDR3 has 15 residues. V gave up 3 bases and J gave up 2 bases; unmatched junction bases: 6. Germline assignment: CDR1 SGHRS and CDR2 YFSETQ. The CDR3: CASSSQAGYTDTQYF. The DNA for the CDR3 is TGCGCCAGCAGCTCGCAAGCGGGATACACAGATACGCAGTATTTT.

The chain joins TRBV5-1 to TRBJ2-5, with 7 nucleotides matching TRBD1. Germline assignment: CDR1 SGHRS and CDR2 YFSETQ. This CDR3 contains 14 residues. The V and J ends lost 4 bases and 2 bases, in that order; junction bases with no gene match: 5. CDR3 sequence reads: CASSTPTGQETQYF. The CDR3 DNA is TGCGCCAGCAGCACGCCGACAGGGCAAGAGACCCAGTACTTC.

This chain uses TRBV2 with TRBJ1-5, with D hard to call. V was shortened by 8 bases and J by 6 bases, with 20 bases between the two germline ends. The CDR3 has 15 residues. The V gene's germline CDR1 is SNHLY and CDR2 FYNNEI. CDR3 in amino acids: CASRGVLRAAQPQHF. CDR3 DNA: TGTGCCAGCCGCGGGGTACTGAGGGCGGCTCAGCCCCAGCATTTT.

The CDR3 reads CASRRDRGTGANVLTF. The CDR3 nucleotides read TGTGCCAGCAGGAGGGACAGGGGGACTGGGGCCAACGTCCTGACTTTC. The rearrangement uses TRBV2 and TRBJ2-6; 11 nucleotides match TRBD1. V shed 6 bases, J shed 2 bases, and the junction held 3 bases outside the gene matches. CDR1 is SNHLY, CDR2 FYNNEI, per germline. CDR3 size: 16 residues. Full variable domain (remainder filled in from reference TRBV2 and TRBJ2-6): EPEVTQTPSHQVTQMGQEVILRCVPISNHLYFYWYRQILGQKVEFLVSFYNNEISEKSEIFDDQFSVERPDGSNFTLKIRSTKLEDSAMYFCASRRDRGTGANVLTFGAGSRLTVL.

The chain recombines TRBV5-6 with TRBJ2-2, with TRBD2 as a possible D gene (5 bases). The CDR3 contains 14 residues. V was shortened by 5 bases and J by 3 bases, with 11 bases between the two germline ends. Germline CDR1 and CDR2: SGHDT and YYEEEE. CDR3 residues: CASRSRGYTGELFF. The CDR3 coding sequence is TGTGCCAGCAGAAGCCGGGGATACACCGGGGAGCTGTTTTTT.

The J gene is TRBJ2-7, the V gene TRBV12-5; D is perhaps TRBD1 (6 bases). Trimming took 1 base from V and 3 from J, leaving 7 bases between them. Germline assignment: CDR1 LGHNT and CDR2 FRNRAP. The CDR3 extends over 13 amino acids. CDR3 coding DNA: TGTGCTAGTGGTTTGGGGGGGCACTACGAGCAGTACTTC. This codes for CASGLGGHYEQYF.

This chain links TRBV28 with TRBJ2-7, with TRBD1 matching 9 bases. With 7 bases clipped from V and 3 bases from J, the junction kept 7 bases outside the gene matches. The length of the CDR3 is 14 residues. The germline CDR1 and CDR2 sequences are MDHEN and SYDVKM. CDR3: CASTSGTGIYEQYF. CDR3 in DNA: TGTGCCAGCACCTCGGGGACAGGGATCTACGAGCAGTACTTC.